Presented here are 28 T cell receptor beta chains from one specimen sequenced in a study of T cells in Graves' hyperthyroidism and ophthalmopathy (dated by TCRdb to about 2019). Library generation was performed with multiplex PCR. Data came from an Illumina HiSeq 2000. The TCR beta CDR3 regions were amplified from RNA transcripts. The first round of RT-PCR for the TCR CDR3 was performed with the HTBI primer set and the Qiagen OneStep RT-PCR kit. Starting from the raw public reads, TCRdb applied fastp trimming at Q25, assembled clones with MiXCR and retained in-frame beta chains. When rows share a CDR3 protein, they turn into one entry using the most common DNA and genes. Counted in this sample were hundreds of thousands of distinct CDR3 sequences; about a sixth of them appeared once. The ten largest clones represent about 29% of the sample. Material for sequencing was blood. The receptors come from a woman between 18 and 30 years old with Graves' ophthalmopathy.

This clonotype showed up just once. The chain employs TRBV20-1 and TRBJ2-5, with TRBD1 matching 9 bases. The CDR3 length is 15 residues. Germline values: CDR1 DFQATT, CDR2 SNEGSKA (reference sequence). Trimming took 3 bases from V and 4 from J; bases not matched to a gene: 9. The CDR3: CSASKGQGVGETQYF. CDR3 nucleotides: TGCAGTGCTAGCAAGGGACAGGGAGTAGGAGAGACCCAGTACTTC.

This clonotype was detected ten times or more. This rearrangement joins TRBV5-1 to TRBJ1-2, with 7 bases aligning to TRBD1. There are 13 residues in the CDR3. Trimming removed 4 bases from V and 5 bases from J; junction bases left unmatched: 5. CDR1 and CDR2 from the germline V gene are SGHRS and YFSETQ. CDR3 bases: TGCGCCAGCAGCCGGGACAGTGCATATGGCTACACCTTC. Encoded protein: CASSRDSAYGYTF.

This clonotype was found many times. The CDR3 nucleotides read TGTGCCAGCAGTTTAAGACCTAGGGGTTCACCCCTCCACTTT. Amino acids: CASSLRPRGSPLHF. The V and J genes are TRBV28 and TRBJ1-6, with D perhaps TRBD1 (5 bases). From germline, CDR1 is MDHEN and CDR2 SYDVKM. The CDR3 has 14 residues. The V gene lost 2 bases and the J gene lost 9 bases, with 11 bases spanning the gap. The complete variable domain, with remaining parts taken from reference TRBV28 and TRBJ1-6, reads DVKVTQSSRYLVKRTGEKVFLECVQDMDHENMFWYRQDPGLGLRLIYFSYDVKMKEKGDIPEGYSVSREKKERFSLILESASTNQTSMYLCASSLRPRGSPLHFGNGTRLTVT.

The CDR3 coding sequence is TGCAGCGTCTCCTACCCCGGGACTAGCGGGAGCCAATACAATGAGCAGTTCTTC. As protein: CSVSYPGTSGSQYNEQFF. The chain combines TRBV29-1 with TRBJ2-1, with 14 bases identical to TRBD2. Per the germline V gene, CDR1 is SQVTM and CDR2 is ANQGSEA. The CDR3 sequence is 18 residues long. The junction had 14 bases not matched to a gene; V was cut back by 6 bases and J by 4 bases.

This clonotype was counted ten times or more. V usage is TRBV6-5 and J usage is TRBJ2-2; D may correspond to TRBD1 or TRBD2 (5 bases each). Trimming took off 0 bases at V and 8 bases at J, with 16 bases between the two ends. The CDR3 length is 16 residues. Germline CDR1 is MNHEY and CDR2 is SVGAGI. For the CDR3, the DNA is TGTGCCAGCAGTTACTCGGGGACGGCTATAACGGGGGAGCTGTTTTTT. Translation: CASSYSGTAITGELFF.

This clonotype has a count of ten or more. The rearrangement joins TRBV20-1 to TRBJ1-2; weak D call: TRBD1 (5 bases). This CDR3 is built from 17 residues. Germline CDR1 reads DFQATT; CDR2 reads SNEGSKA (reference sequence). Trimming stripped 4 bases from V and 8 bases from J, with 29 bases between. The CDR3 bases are TGCAGTGCTATCCCTGGTGGGGTAAGGGGCCCTTCGAGGGGCTACACCTTC. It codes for CSAIPGGVRGPSRGYTF.

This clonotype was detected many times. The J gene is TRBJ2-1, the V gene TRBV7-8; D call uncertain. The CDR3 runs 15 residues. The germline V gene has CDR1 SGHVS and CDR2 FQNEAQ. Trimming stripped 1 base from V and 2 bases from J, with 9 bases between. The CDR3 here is CASSLVGGTYNEQFF. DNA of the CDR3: TGTGCCAGCAGCTTAGTTGGCGGAACCTACAATGAGCAGTTCTTC. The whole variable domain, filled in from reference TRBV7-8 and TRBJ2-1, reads GAGVSQSPRYKVAKRGQDVALRCDPISGHVSLFWYQQALGQGPEFLTYFQNEAQLDKSGLPSDRFFAERPEGSVSTLKIQRTQQEDSAVYLCASSLVGGTYNEQFFGPGTRLTVL.

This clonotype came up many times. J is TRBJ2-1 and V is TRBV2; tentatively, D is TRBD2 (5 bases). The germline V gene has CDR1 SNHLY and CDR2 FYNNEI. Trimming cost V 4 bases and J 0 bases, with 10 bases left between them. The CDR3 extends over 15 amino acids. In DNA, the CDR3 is TGTGCCAGCAGTGGTCTCACTAGCTCCTACAATGAGCAGTTCTTC. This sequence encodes CASSGLTSSYNEQFF.

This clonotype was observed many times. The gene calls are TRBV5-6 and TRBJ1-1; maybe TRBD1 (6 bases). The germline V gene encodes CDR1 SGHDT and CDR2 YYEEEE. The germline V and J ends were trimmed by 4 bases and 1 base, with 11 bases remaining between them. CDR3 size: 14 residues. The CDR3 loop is CASSAGTTNTEAFF. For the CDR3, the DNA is TGTGCCAGCAGCGCCGGGACAACGAACACTGAAGCTTTCTTT.

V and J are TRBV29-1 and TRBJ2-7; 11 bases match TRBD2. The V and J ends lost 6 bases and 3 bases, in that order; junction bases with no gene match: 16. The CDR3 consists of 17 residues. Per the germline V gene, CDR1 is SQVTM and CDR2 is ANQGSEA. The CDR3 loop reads CSVSYPGTSGNNYEQYF. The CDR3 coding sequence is TGCAGCGTCTCCTACCCCGGGACTAGCGGAAACAACTACGAGCAGTACTTC.

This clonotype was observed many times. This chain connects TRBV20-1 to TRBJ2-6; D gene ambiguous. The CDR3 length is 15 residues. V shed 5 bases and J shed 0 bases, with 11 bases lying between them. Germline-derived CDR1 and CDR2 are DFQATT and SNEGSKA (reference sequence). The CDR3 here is CSAYLPGSGANVLTF. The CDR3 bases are TGCAGTGCTTACCTCCCAGGCTCTGGGGCCAACGTCCTGACTTTC.

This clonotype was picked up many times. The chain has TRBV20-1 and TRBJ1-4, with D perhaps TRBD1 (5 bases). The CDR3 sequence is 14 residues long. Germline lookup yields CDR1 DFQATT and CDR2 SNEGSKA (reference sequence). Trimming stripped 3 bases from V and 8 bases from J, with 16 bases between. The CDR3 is CSARHRQKGEKLFF. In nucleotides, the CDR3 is TGCAGTGCTAGGCACAGGCAAAAGGGGGAAAAACTGTTTTTT.

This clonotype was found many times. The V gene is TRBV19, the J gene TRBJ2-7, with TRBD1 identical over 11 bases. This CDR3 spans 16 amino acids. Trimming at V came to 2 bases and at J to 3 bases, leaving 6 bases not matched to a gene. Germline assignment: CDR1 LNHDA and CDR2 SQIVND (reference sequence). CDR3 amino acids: CASSILGGQGVYEQYF. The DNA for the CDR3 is TGTGCCAGTAGTATATTGGGGGGACAGGGGGTCTACGAGCAGTACTTC.

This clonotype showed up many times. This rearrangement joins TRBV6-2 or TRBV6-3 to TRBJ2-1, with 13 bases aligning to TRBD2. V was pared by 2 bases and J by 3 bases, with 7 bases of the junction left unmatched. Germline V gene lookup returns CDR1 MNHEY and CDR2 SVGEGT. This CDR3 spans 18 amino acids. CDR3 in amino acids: CASSYRTSGREYYNEQFF. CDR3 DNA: TGTGCCAGCAGTTACCGGACTAGCGGGAGAGAATACTACAATGAGCAGTTCTTC.

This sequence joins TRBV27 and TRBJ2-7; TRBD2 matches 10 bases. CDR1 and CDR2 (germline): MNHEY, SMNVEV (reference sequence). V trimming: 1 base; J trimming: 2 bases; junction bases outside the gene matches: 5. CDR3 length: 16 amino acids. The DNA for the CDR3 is TGTGCCAGCAGTTTATATACTAGCGGGACCCCCTACGAGCAGTACTTC. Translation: CASSLYTSGTPYEQYF.

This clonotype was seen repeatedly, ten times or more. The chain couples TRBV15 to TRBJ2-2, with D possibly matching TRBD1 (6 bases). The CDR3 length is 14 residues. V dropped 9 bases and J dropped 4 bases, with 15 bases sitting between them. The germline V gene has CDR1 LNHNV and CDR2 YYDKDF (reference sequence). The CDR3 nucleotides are TGTGCCACGAGGCCAGGGGACGTCACCGGGGAGCTGTTTTTT. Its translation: CATRPGDVTGELFF. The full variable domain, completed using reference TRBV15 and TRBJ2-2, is DAMVIQNPRYQVTQFGKPVTLSCSQTLNHNVMYWYQQKSSQAPKLLFHYYDKDFNNEADTPDNFQSRRPNTSFCFLDIRSPGLGDTAMYLCATRPGDVTGELFFGEGSRLTVL.

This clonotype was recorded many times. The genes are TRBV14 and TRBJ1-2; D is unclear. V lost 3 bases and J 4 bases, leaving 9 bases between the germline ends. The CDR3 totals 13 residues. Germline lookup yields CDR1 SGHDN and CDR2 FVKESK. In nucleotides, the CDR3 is TGTGCCAGCAGCCATAAAACAGCCTATGGCTACACCTTC. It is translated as CASSHKTAYGYTF.

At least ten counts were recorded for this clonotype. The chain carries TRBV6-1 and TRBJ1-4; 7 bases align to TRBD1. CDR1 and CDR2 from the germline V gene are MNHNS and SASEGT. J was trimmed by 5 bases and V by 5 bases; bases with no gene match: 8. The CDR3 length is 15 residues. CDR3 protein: CASSNWDSPNEKLFF. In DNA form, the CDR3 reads TGTGCCAGCAGTAACTGGGACAGCCCGAATGAAAAACTGTTTTTT.

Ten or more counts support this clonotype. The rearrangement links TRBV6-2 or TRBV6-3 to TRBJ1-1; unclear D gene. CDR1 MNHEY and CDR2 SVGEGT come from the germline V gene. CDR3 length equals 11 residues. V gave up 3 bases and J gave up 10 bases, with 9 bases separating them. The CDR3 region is CASSYWERAFF. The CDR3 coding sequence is TGTGCCAGCAGTTATTGGGAGAGAGCTTTCTTT.

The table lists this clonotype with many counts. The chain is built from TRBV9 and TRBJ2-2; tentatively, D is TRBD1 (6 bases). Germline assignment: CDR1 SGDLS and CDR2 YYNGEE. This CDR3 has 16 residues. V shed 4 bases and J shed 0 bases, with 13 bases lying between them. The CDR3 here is CASSTNRAPNTGELFF. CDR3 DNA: TGTGCCAGCAGCACCAACAGGGCCCCGAACACCGGGGAGCTGTTTTTT.

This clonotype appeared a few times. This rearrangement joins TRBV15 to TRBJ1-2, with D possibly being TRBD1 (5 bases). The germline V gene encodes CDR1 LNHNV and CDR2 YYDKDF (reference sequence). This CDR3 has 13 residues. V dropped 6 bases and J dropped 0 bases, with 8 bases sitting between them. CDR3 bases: TGTGCCACCAGTACAGGAGCTAACTATGGCTACACCTTC. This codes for CATSTGANYGYTF.

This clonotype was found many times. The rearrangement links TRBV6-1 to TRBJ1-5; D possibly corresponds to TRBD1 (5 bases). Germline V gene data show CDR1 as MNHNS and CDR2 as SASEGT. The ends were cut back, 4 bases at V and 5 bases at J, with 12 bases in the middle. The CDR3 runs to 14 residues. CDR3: CASSGGGAHQPQHF. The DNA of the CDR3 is TGTGCCAGCAGTGGGGGGGGTGCCCATCAGCCCCAGCATTTT.

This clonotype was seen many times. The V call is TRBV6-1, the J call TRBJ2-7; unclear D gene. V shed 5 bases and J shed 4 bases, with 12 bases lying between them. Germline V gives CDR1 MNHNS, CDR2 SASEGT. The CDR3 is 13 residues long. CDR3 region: CASSRLLSYEQYF. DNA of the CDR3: TGTGCCAGCAGTCGATTGTTGTCGTACGAGCAGTACTTC.

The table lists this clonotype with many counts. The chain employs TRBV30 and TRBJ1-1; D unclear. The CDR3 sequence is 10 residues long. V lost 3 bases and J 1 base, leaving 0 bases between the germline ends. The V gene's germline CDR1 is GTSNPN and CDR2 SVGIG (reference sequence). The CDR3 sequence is CAWRNTEAFF. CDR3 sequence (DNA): TGTGCCTGGAGGAACACTGAAGCTTTCTTT.

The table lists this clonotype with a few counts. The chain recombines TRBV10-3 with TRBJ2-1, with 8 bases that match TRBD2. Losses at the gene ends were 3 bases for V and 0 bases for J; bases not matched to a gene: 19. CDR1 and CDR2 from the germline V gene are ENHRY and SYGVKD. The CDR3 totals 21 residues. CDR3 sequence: CAISDSWEQRELLSSYNEQFF. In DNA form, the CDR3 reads TGTGCCATCAGTGATTCGTGGGAGCAGCGGGAGTTACTAAGCTCCTACAATGAGCAGTTCTTC.

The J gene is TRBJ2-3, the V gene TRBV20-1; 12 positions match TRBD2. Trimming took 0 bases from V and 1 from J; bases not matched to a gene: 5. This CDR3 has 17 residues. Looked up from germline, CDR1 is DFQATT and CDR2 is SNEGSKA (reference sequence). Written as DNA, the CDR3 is TGCAGTGCTAGAGAAACTAGCGGGAGGTCTGGCACAGATACGCAGTATTTT. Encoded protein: CSARETSGRSGTDTQYF.

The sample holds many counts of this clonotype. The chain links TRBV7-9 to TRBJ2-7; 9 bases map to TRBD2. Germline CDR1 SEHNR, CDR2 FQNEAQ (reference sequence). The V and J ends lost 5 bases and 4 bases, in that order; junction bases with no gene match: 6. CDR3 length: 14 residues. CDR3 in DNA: TGTGCCAGCAGCAATAGCGGGAGTAAGTACGAGCAGTACTTC. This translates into CASSNSGSKYEQYF.

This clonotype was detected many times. CDR3 in amino acids: CASSLRLTSGGKPPYEQYF. The CDR3 nucleotides are TGTGCCAGCAGTCTCCGACTGACTAGCGGGGGGAAACCACCCTACGAGCAGTACTTC. The rearrangement joins TRBV28 to TRBJ2-7; 13 positions match TRBD2. The CDR3 covers 19 residues. Germline V lookup: CDR1 MDHEN, CDR2 SYDVKM. V lost 5 bases and J lost 2; bases outside the gene matches: 15.